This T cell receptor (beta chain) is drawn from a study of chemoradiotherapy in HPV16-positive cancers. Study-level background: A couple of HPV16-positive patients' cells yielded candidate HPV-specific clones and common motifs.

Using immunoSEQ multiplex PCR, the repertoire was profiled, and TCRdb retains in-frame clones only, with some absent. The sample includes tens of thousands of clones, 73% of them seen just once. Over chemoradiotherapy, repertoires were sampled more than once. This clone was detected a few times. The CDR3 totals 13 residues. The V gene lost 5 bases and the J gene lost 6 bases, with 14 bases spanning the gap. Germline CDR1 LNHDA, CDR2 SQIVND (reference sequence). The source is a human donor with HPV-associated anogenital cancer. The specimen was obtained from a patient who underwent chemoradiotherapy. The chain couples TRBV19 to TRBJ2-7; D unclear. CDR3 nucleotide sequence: TGTGCCAGTAGTCCCATCCCCTTCGGCGAGCAGTACTTC. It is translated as CASSPIPFGEQYF.